This is a list of T cell receptor beta chains from one sample in a study of a mutant IDH1 vaccine in newly diagnosed glioma. The assay was immunoSEQ multiplex PCR, and TCRdb's table has in-frame clones only and misses some. The sample shows 30,000 or so clones, around 80% of them seen only once. The antigens for these receptors are not known. Material: PBMCs, obtained from a glioma patient whose treatment included an IDH1 peptide vaccine. The receptors here all came from a man aged 40-50 years with glioma. Some clones in this sample may be carry-over from other donors' samples. CDR3s include the opening cysteine and the closing phenylalanine or tryptophan. D genes are given only for firm matches. The size of a clone is reported for some rows only, either as once, few or many, or as a class for expanded clones.

V: TRBV7-2
size: .
D: .
J: TRBJ2-4
DNA: TGTGCCAGCAGCGACAGGACAGCCAAAAACATTCAGTACTTC
CDR3: CASSDRTAKNIQYF

V: TRBV10-2
size: .
D: TRBD2
J: TRBJ2-2
DNA: TGCGCCAGCCACATGGGACTAGCGGGTGACACCGGGGAGCTGTTTTTT
CDR3: CASHMGLAGDTGELFF

V: TRBV10-2
size: .
D: .
J: TRBJ2-2
DNA: TGCGCCAGCACTCTGCAGGGTAACACCGGGGAGCTGTTTTTT
CDR3: CASTLQGNTGELFF

V: TRBV6-1
size: once
D: .
J: TRBJ1-5
DNA: TGTGCCAGTAAAGAACGGGGGCACGGCAATCAGCCCCAGCATTTT
CDR3: CASKERGHGNQPQHF

V: TRBV5-1
size: .
D: TRBD2
J: TRBJ2-1
DNA: TGCGCCAGCAGCCCACCCGGACTAGCGGGTAGGCAGTTCTTC
CDR3: CASSPPGLAGRQFF

V: TRBV5-8
size: .
D: .
J: TRBJ1-1
DNA: TGTGCCAGCAGCCAGGGGTATCTGAACACTGAAGCTTTCTTT
CDR3: CASSQGYLNTEAFF

V: TRBV4-1
size: .
D: .
J: TRBJ2-2
DNA: TGCGCCAGCAGCCACGGTCCCGGGGAGCTGTTTTTT
CDR3: CASSHGPGELFF

V: TRBV7-9
size: .
D: TRBD2
J: TRBJ2-5
DNA: TGTGCCAGCGACCTAGCGGGGGCTAAAGAGACCCAGTACTTC
CDR3: CASDLAGAKETQYF

V: TRBV7-6
size: .
D: TRBD1
J: TRBJ1-2
DNA: TGTGCCAGCAGCTTTACAGGGGGTAATGGCTACACCTTC
CDR3: CASSFTGGNGYTF

V: TRBV6-5
size: .
D: .
J: TRBJ2-3
DNA: TGTGCCAGCAGCAGCCCGGGACCAAATACGCAGTATTTT
CDR3: CASSSPGPNTQYF

V: TRBV6-6
size: .
D: .
J: TRBJ1-1
DNA: TGTGCCAGCAGTCAATACACAAGCTTGAACACTGAAGCTTTCTTT
CDR3: CASSQYTSLNTEAFF

V: TRBV29-1
size: .
D: TRBD1
J: TRBJ2-5
DNA: TGCAGCGTCGCACAGGGGACCCGGGAGACCCAGTACTTC
CDR3: CSVAQGTRETQYF

V: TRBV19
size: .
D: .
J: TRBJ2-2
DNA: TGTGCCAGTAGTATTAACAGGGATGGGACCACCGGGGAGCTGTTTTTT
CDR3: CASSINRDGTTGELFF

V: TRBV5-1
size: .
D: .
J: TRBJ2-2
DNA: TGCGCCAGCAGCTTGGGAGAAAGGGGAGCCGGGGAGCTGTTTTTT
CDR3: CASSLGERGAGELFF

V: TRBV6-5
size: .
D: TRBD2
J: TRBJ2-1
DNA: TGTGCCAGCAGGATAGCGGGGTACAATGAGCAGTTCTTC
CDR3: CASRIAGYNEQFF

V: TRBV18
size: .
D: .
J: TRBJ1-4
DNA: TGTGCCAGCTCAGAGATTAACTCGGGCGAAAAACTGTTTTTT
CDR3: CASSEINSGEKLFF

V: TRBV2
size: few
D: .
J: TRBJ1-2
DNA: TGTGCCAGCAGTTCTGTGGGGGGCTACACCTTC
CDR3: CASSSVGGYTF

V: TRBV7-6
size: .
D: .
J: TRBJ1-5
DNA: TGTGCCAGCAGCCGGGAAATTTCTCAGCCCCAGCATTTT
CDR3: CASSREISQPQHF

V: TRBV7-4
size: medium-sized
D: TRBD2
J: TRBJ2-3
DNA: TGTGCCAGCAGCTTATTGCGGGGGGGGCCCACAGATACGCAGTATTTT
CDR3: CASSLLRGGPTDTQYF

V: TRBV4-1
size: .
D: TRBD2
J: TRBJ2-1
DNA: TGCGCCAGCAAAGCGGGGGACTTTTACAATGAGCAGTTCTTC
CDR3: CASKAGDFYNEQFF

V: TRBV29-1
size: .
D: .
J: TRBJ2-3
DNA: TGCAGCGTCCGAGACGGAGTGTCGCAGTATTTT
CDR3: CSVRDGVSQYF

V: TRBV28
size: .
D: .
J: TRBJ1-5
DNA: TGTGCCAGCAGTTTATACCCAGAGGATCAGCCCCAGCATTTT
CDR3: CASSLYPEDQPQHF

V: TRBV6-6
size: .
D: .
J: TRBJ2-1
DNA: TGTGCCAGCAGCCGGGATCACAATGAGCAGTTCTTC
CDR3: CASSRDHNEQFF

V: TRBV10-3
size: .
D: TRBD1
J: TRBJ1-1
DNA: TGTGCCACCAACAGGGGGGCTGGGACTGAAGCTTTCTTT
CDR3: CATNRGAGTEAFF

V: TRBV2
size: .
D: TRBD1
J: TRBJ1-1
DNA: TGTGCCAGCAGTACGGGACAGGGGAAAGAAGGCACTGAAGCTTTCTTT
CDR3: CASSTGQGKEGTEAFF

V: TRBV6-5
size: once
D: .
J: TRBJ2-1
DNA: TGTGCCAGCAACCGCTTCCGGGACGGGAATGAGCAGTTCTTC
CDR3: CASNRFRDGNEQFF

V: TRBV6-1
size: .
D: .
J: TRBJ2-7
DNA: TGTGCCAGCAGTGCTCCAGAGAACTACGAGCAGTACTTC
CDR3: CASSAPENYEQYF

V: TRBV13
size: .
D: .
J: TRBJ1-2
DNA: TGTGCCAGCAGCTGGGGCGACTATGGCTACACCTTC
CDR3: CASSWGDYGYTF

V: TRBV7-6
size: few
D: TRBD1
J: TRBJ1-1
DNA: TGTGCCAGCAGCCCACAGGCAGGGGGCTTGAGGTCGAACACTGAAGCTTTCTTT
CDR3: CASSPQAGGLRSNTEAFF

V: TRBV9
size: .
D: .
J: TRBJ2-3
DNA: TGTGCCAGCAGCGTAGAACCCAGGGCTTTGTCAGATACGCAGTATTTT
CDR3: CASSVEPRALSDTQYF

V: TRBV5-1
size: .
D: .
J: TRBJ2-3
DNA: TGCGCCAGCAGCTTGGCCGGCGGCGCTACCACAGATACGCAGTATTTT
CDR3: CASSLAGGATTDTQYF

V: TRBV6-1
size: .
D: .
J: TRBJ2-7
DNA: TGTGCCAGCAGTAGGGACCGTATCTACGAGCAGTACTTC
CDR3: CASSRDRIYEQYF

V: TRBV7-2
size: .
D: .
J: TRBJ1-1
DNA: TGTGCCAGCAGCTTCCCGGTCCTAGGAACTGAAGCTTTCTTT
CDR3: CASSFPVLGTEAFF

V: TRBV5-1
size: .
D: TRBD1
J: TRBJ1-2
DNA: TGCGCCAGCAGCCCCCGGGACAGAAACTATGGCTACACCTTC
CDR3: CASSPRDRNYGYTF

V: TRBV7-2
size: .
D: TRBD1
J: TRBJ1-1
DNA: TGTGCCAGCAGCCGTTGGGACAGTCCGAACACTGAAGCTTTCTTT
CDR3: CASSRWDSPNTEAFF

V: TRBV6-5
size: .
D: TRBD1
J: TRBJ1-1
DNA: TGTGCCAGCAGTCGGACAGGGGCAGCCGTTGAAGCTTTCTTT
CDR3: CASSRTGAAVEAFF

V: TRBV5-1
size: .
D: .
J: TRBJ2-6
DNA: TGCGCCAGCAGCTCGGACAGCCCCTCTGGGGCCAACGTCCTGACTTTC
CDR3: CASSSDSPSGANVLTF

V: TRBV5-1
size: .
D: .
J: TRBJ2-1
DNA: TGCGCCAGCAGCTTGGTCGGATTCTACAATGAGCAGTTCTTC
CDR3: CASSLVGFYNEQFF

V: TRBV4-1
size: .
D: .
J: TRBJ1-5
DNA: TGCGCCAGCAGCCAAGATCACCGCGGGCAGCCCCAGCATTTT
CDR3: CASSQDHRGQPQHF

V: TRBV30
size: .
D: .
J: TRBJ1-2
DNA: TGTGCCTGGAAGGTCCAGGGGCACTATGGCTACACCTTC
CDR3: CAWKVQGHYGYTF

V: TRBV5-6
size: .
D: TRBD2
J: TRBJ2-7
DNA: TGTGCCAGCAGCCCGGCCGGGACTAGCGGGGGGGGGCCCCTGGGTGAGCAGTACTTC
CDR3: CASSPAGTSGGGPLGEQYF